This T cell receptor (beta chain) originates from a study of T-cell reconstitution after alpha-beta-depleted transplantation in children. Trimming took 1 base from V and 0 from J, leaving 8 bases between them. This CDR3 contains 14 residues. In germline, CDR1 is DFQATT, CDR2 SNEGSKA (reference sequence). This clonotype has a handful of counts. Its antigen is currently unknown. Study results and limitations: Newly made T cells mostly supplied T-cell counts and diversity one year after transplant. Recipient T cells and thymic progenitors that survived were the source of the high TCRbeta diversity seen at day 60 in some patients. Several hundred graft clones that had expanded were reportedly the source of alpha-beta T cells about two months after transplant.

Preparation of the TCRbeta library involved a method that used unique molecular identifiers. TCRdb redid the calling of the PCR reads with MiXCR, one entry per CDR3 protein. The sample includes roughly 500,000 distinct CDR3 sequences, 10% of them seen just once. The TCR sequence derives from a child aged 2 to 10 with inherited bone marrow failure, due to receive a stem cell transplant. The V call is TRBV20-1, the J call TRBJ2-3; D is possibly TRBD1 or TRBD2 (5 bases each). Sample: PBMCs, taken before TCRalphabeta/CD19-depleted stem cell transplant. The CDR3 reads CSARVWGSTDTQYF. CDR3 nucleotide sequence: TGCAGTGCTAGAGTGTGGGGGAGCACAGATACGCAGTATTTT.